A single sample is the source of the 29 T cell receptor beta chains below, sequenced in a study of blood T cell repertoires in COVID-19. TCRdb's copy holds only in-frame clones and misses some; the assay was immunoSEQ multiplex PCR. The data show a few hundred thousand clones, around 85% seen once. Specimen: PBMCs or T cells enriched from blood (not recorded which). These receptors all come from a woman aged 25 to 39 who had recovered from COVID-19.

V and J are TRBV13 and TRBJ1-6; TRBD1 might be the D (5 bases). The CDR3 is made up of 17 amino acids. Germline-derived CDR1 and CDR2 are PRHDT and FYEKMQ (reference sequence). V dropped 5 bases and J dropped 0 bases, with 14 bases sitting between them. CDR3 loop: CASSPNTDSSYNSPLHF. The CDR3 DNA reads TGTGCCAGCAGCCCAAACACTGACAGCTCCTATAATTCACCCCTCCACTTT.

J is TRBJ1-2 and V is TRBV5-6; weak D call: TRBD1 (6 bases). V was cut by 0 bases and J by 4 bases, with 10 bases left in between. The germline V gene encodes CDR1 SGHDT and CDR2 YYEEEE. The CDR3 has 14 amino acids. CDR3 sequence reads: CASSLGGQSYGYTF. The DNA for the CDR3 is TGTGCCAGCAGCTTGGGTGGACAGTCCTATGGCTACACCTTC.

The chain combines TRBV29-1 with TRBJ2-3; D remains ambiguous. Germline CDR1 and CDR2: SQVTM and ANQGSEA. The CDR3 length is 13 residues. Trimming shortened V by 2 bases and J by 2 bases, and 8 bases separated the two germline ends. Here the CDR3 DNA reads TGCAGCGTTGAACCATTTTTCACAGATACGCAGTATTTT. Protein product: CSVEPFFTDTQYF.

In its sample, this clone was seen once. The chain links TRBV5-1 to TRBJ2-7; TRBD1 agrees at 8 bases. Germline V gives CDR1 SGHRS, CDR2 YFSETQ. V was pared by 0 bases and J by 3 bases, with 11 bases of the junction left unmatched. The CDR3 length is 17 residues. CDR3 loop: CASSLGLFDRGVYEQYF. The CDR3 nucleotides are TGCGCCAGCAGCTTGGGCTTGTTCGACAGGGGCGTCTACGAGCAGTACTTC. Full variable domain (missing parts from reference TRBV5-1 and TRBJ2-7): KAGVTQTPRYLIKTRGQQVTLSCSPISGHRSVSWYQQTPGQGLQFLFEYFSETQRNKGNFPGRFSGRQFSNSRSEMNVSTLELGDSALYLCASSLGLFDRGVYEQYFGPGTRLTVT.

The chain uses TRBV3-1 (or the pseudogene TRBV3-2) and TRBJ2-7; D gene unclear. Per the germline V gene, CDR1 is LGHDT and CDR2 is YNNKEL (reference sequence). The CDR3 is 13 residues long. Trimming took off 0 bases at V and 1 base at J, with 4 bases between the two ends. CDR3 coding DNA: TGTGCCAGCAGCCAAGATCTATCCTACGAGCAGTACTTC. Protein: CASSQDLSYEQYF.

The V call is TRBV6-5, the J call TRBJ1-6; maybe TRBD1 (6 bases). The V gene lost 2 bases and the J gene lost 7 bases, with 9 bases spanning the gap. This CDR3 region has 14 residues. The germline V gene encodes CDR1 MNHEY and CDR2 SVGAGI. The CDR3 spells CASSYTRGNSPLHF. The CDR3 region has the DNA TGTGCCAGCAGTTACACCAGGGGAAATTCACCCCTCCACTTT.

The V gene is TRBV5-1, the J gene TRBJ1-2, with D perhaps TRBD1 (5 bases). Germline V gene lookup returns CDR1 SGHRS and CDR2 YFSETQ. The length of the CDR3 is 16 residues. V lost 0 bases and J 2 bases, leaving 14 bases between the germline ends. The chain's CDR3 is CASSLASVRTNYGYTF. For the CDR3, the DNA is TGCGCCAGCAGCTTGGCCTCGGTTCGGACAAACTATGGCTACACCTTC. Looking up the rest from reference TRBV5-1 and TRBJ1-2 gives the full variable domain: KAGVTQTPRYLIKTRGQQVTLSCSPISGHRSVSWYQQTPGQGLQFLFEYFSETQRNKGNFPGRFSGRQFSNSRSEMNVSTLELGDSALYLCASSLASVRTNYGYTFGSGTRLTVV.

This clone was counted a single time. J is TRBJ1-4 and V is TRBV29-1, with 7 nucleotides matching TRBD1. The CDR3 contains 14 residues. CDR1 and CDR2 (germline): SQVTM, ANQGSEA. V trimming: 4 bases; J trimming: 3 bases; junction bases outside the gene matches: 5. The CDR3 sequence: CSVGGGTANEKLFF. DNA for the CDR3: TGCAGCGTTGGGGGTGGGACAGCTAATGAAAAACTGTTTTTT.

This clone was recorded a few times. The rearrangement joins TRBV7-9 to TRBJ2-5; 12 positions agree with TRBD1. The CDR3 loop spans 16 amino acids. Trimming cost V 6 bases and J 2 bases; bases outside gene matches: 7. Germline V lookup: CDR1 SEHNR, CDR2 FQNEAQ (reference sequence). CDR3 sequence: CASSGTGGGGQETQYF. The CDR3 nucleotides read TGTGCCAGCAGTGGGACAGGGGGCGGGGGGCAAGAGACCCAGTACTTC. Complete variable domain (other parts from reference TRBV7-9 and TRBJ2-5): DTGVSQNPRHKITKRGQNVTFRCDPISEHNRLYWYRQTLGQGPEFLTYFQNEAQLEKSRLLSDRFSAERPKGSFSTLEIQRTEQGDSAMYLCASSGTGGGGQETQYFGPGTRLLVL.

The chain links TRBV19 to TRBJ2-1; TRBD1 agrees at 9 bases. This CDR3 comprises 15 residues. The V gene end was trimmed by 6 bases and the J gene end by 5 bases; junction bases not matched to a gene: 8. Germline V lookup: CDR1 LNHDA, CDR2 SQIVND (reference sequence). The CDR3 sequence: CASRIWTGADNEQFF. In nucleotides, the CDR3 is TGTGCCAGTAGGATTTGGACAGGGGCCGACAATGAGCAGTTCTTC.

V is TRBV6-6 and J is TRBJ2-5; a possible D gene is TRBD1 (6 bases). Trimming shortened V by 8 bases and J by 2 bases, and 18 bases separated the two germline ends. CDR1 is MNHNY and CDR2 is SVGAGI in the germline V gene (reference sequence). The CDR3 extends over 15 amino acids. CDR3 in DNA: TGTGCCAGCGCTGCGGCCAGGGGACCGCAAGAGACCCAGTACTTC. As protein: CASAAARGPQETQYF.

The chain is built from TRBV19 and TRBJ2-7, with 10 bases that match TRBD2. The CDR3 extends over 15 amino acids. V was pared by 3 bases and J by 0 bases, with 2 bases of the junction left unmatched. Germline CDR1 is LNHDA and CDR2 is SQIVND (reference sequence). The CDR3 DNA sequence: TGTGCCAGTAGTATGGGACTAGCGCACTCCTACGAGCAGTACTTC. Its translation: CASSMGLAHSYEQYF.

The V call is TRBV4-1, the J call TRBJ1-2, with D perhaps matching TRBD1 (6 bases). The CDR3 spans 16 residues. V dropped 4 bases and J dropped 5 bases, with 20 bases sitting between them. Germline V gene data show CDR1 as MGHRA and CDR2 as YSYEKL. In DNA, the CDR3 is TGCGCCAGCAGCCTTATCCCGCCCCGAGGACAGTATGGCTACACCTTC. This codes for CASSLIPPRGQYGYTF.

In nucleotides, the CDR3 is TGTGCCAGCAGCGTATCGGGGGGCGCCTCCTACGAGCAGTACTTC. Protein sequence: CASSVSGGASYEQYF. V and J are TRBV5-4 and TRBJ2-7, with D perhaps matching TRBD2 (7 bases). There are 15 residues in the CDR3. CDR1 is SGHNT, CDR2 YYREEE, per germline (reference sequence). V was clipped by 4 bases and J by 0 bases, with 14 bases between them.

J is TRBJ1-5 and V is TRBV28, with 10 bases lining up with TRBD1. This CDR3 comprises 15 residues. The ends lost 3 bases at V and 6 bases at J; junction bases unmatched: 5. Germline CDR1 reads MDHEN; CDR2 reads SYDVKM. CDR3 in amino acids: CASSFRTGGVQPQHF. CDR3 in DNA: TGTGCCAGCAGTTTCCGGACAGGGGGGGTTCAGCCCCAGCATTTT.

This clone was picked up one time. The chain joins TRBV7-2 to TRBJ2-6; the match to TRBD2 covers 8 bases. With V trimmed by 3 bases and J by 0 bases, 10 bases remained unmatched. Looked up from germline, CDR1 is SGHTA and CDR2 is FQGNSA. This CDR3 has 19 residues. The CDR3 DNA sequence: TGTGCCAGCAGCTTCGGGTCTGGCGGGGGGACCTCTGGGGCCAACGTCCTGACTTTC. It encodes CASSFGSGGGTSGANVLTF.

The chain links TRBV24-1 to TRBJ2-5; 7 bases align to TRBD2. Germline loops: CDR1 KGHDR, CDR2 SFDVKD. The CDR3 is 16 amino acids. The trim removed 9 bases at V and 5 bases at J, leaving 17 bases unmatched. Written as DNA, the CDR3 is TGTGCCACCGGTACAGCGGACTACCCGGGGGGTGAGACCCAGTACTTC. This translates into CATGTADYPGGETQYF.

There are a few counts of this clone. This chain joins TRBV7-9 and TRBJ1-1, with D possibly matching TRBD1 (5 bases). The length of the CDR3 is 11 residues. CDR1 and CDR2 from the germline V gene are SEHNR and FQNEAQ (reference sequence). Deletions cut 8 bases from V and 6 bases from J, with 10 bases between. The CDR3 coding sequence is TGTGCCAGCTCCGGGGGAGCTGAAGCTTTCTTT. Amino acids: CASSGGAEAFF. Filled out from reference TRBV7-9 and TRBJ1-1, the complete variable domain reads DTGVSQNPRHKITKRGQNVTFRCDPISEHNRLYWYRQTLGQGPEFLTYFQNEAQLEKSRLLSDRFSAERPKGSFSTLEIQRTEQGDSAMYLCASSGGAEAFFGQGTRLTVV.

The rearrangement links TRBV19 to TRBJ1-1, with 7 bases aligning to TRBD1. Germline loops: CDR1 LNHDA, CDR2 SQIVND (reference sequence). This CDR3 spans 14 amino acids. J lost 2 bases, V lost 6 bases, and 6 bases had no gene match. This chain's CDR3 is CASRYRGGNTEAFF. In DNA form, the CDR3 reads TGTGCCAGTAGGTACAGGGGTGGAAACACTGAAGCTTTCTTT. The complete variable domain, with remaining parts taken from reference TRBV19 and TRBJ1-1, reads DGGITQSPKYLFRKEGQNVTLSCEQNLNHDAMYWYRQDPGQGLRLIYYSQIVNDFQKGDIAEGYSVSREKKESFPLTVTSAQKNPTAFYLCASRYRGGNTEAFFGQGTRLTVV.

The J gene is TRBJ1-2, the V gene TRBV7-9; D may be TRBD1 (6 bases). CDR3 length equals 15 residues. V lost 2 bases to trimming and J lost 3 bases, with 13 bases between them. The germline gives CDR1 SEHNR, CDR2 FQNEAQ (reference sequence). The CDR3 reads CASSLRGAGDYGYTF. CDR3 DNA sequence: TGTGCCAGCAGCTTACGGGGGGCAGGTGACTATGGCTACACCTTC.

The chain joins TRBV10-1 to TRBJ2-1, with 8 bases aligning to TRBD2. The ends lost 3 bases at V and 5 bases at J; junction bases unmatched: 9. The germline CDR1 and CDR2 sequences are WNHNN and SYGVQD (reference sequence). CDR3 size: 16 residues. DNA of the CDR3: TGCGCCAGCAGTGAAGTGGGACTAGGGTCCGACAATGAGCAGTTCTTC. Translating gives CASSEVGLGSDNEQFF.

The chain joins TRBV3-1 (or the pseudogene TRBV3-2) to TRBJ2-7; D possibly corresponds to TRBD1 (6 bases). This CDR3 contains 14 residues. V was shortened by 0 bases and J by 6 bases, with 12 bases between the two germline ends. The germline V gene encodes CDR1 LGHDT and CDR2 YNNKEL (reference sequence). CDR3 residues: CASSQEPTGPEQYF. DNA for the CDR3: TGTGCCAGCAGCCAAGAGCCGACAGGCCCCGAGCAGTACTTC.

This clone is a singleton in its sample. Here the CDR3 DNA reads TGTGCCAGCAGTGTTAACCAAGAGACCCAGTACTTC. As protein: CASSVNQETQYF. The genes are TRBV2 and TRBJ2-5; D uncertain. Trimming removed 4 bases at V and 0 bases at J, with 3 bases between. Germline V gene data show CDR1 as SNHLY and CDR2 as FYNNEI. This CDR3 spans 12 amino acids.

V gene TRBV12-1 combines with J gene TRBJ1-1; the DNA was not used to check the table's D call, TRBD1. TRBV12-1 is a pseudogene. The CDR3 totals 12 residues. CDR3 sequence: CASSFLNREAFF. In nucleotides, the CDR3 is TGTGCCAGCAGCTTTTTGAACAGAGAAGCTTTCTTT.

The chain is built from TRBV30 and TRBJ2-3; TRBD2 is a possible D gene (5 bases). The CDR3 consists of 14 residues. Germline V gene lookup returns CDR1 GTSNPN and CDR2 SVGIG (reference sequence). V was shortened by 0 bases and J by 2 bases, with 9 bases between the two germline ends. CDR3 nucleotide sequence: TGTGCCTGGAGTGTCGGGGTCCCCACAGATACGCAGTATTTT. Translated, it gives CAWSVGVPTDTQYF.

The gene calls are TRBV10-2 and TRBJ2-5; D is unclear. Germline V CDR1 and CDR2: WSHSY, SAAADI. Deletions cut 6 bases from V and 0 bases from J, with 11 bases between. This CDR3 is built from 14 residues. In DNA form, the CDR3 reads TGCGCCAGCAGGTTCAGGTGGGACCAAGAGACCCAGTACTTC. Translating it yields CASRFRWDQETQYF.

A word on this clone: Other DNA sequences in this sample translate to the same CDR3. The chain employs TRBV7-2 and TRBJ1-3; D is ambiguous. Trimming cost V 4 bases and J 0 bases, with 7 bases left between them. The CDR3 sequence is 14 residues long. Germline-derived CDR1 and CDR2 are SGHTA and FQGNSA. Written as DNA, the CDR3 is TGTGCCAGCAGCTCGTCTTTCTCTGGAAACACCATATATTTT. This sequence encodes CASSSSFSGNTIYF.

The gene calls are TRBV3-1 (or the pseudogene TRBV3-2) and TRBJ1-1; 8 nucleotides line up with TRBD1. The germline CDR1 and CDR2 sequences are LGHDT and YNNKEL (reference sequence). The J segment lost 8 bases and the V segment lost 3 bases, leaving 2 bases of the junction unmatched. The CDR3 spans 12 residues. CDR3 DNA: TGTGCCAGCAGCCAGGGGGACAGGGAAGCTTTCTTT. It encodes CASSQGDREAFF.

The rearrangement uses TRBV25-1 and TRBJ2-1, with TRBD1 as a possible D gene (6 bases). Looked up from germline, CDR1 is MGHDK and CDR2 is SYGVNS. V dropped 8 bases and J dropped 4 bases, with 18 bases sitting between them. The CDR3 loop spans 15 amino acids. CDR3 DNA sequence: TGTGCCAGCTCGGGACACCTTGGGGCATACAATGAGCAGTTCTTC. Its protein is CASSGHLGAYNEQFF.